This entry features one T cell receptor (beta chain) sequence. This clone has a count of ten or more. Its antigen remains unidentified. No clone much larger than this one lies a single base away; base qualities are absent. The donors were healthy, HIV-negative adults who had no recently reported acute infections or vaccinations. Only Caucasian adults living in Nashville, Tennessee, USA were represented among the donors. Magnetic negative selection was used to enrich CD4+ T cells, after which naive cells were positively selected on CD45RA and the negative fraction became the memory subset. Blood was collected by leukapheresis, and PBMCs were isolated by Ficoll-Histopaque density gradient centrifugation and then cryopreserved in liquid nitrogen vapor phase. Purity and quantity of every magnetically sorted T cell population were checked by analytical flow cytometry. Each sorted fraction had its genomic DNA isolated and then quantified by UV absorbance on a Nanodrop 2000c.

CDR1 and CDR2, looked up from the germline V gene, are SGDLS and YYNGEE. Reading from cysteine to phenylalanine, the CDR3 counts 16 amino acids. The kept DNA is CDR3 alone, 48 bases in frame from the first base. Compared with germline, V lacks 4 bases and J lacks 1 base; bases without a gene match: 11. This sample is part of a study of shared clonotypes between healthy human individuals (dated by TCRdb to 2019 to 2021). Looking at the study overall: The cohort included three men and two women between 18 and 49 years of age. For each donor, three plates each were used for CD4 naive and CD4 memory, two plates were used for CD8 naive, and one plate was used for CD8 memory. Blood TCR repertoires of a handful of healthy adults were deeply sequenced to estimate repertoire size and the extent of clonotype sharing between individuals. To increase sequencing depth and limit assay-specific biases, different laboratories used diverse techniques to prepare libraries and sequence TCR repertoires. Between about 0.8 and 8.9 billion PBMCs per donor were obtained by leukapheresis. The paper as a whole reports these results and caveats: Incomplete sequencing was indicated by rarefaction of sorted-subset datasets, despite the large sequencing depth. The genetic and exposure-history diversity represented was limited by the small number of donors. Based on pairwise subsampling, the degree of clonotype sharing among donors was expected to be affected by sequencing depth. Roughly 5.2% of naive CD4, more than 3% of naive CD8, 2% to 2.5% of memory CD4, and about 0.4% of memory CD8 clonotypes were shared across a handful of donors. Sampling was restricted to blood, and TCR repertoires in tissue are likely to differ from TCR repertoires in blood. Larger estimated clonotype richness was generally found for naive subsets than for memory subsets. Compared with non-shared clonotypes, clonotypes shared by all four sorted-subset donors had higher generation probabilities.

Using the deep immunoSEQ assay, multiplex PCR amplified TCR CDR3 regions from genomic DNA. For each cell subset, the extracted genomic DNA was distributed evenly across all wells of several immunoSEQ 96-well plates, and each plate served as one replicate. For sorted subsets, approximately 210 ng genomic DNA, equal to 25,000 to 35,000 T cell genomes, was loaded into each replicate PCR. Purified libraries were measured with a Qubit 3.0 fluorometer, size-checked on a Bioanalyzer 2100, and measured again with the KAPA Library Quantification kit. Every immunoSEQ 96-well plate was sequenced on a separate single-read 150-cycle Illumina NextSeq 550 flow cell. Under the source paper's analysis protocol: Because the immunoSEQ output held only junctional sequences and lacked quality scores, the filtering could not match the filtering applied to full-length reads. To assign V/J genes and CDR3, sequences were annotated against IMGT germline references using PyIR, a Python wrapper for IgBLAST v1.9. Reads were filtered out if the reads had weak V/J assignments (E-value above 1e-6), no CDR3, stop codons, out-of-frame junctions, or ambiguous translated residues. V3J clonotypes were defined as sequences sharing the same inferred V gene, J gene, and CDR3 amino acid sequence. The percentage overlap between two repertoires was calculated by dividing the number of shared unique clonotypes by the size of the smaller repertoire. RTK rarefaction, the Chao1 estimator, and Recon v2.1 estimates of unobserved clonotypes were used to assess repertoire richness. Generation probabilities were computed with OLGA for all TCRbeta clonotypes obtained by the gDNA method from four donors. This is the immuneACCESS table as TCRdb keeps it, with only in-frame sequences that have V and J called. A part of the clones is gone; compared with another copy, unresolved V genes explain less than half, and the rest is unexplained. V and J calls and clone size come straight from that table; D and trimming were deduced from the DNA. Across this sample there are some 1,100,000 clones, with around three quarters seen only once. 0.5% to 0.6% of the sample is held by the ten biggest clonotypes.

This sequence was found in a young man in good health. Some clones in this sample may be carry-over from other donors' samples. This receptor chain uses TRBV9 and TRBJ2-7; 7 junctional bases match TRBD1. Sequenced sample: memory CD4+ T cells from PBMCs. The meaning of the sample's cell subset or site label: CD45RA-negative fraction. The CDR3 region: CASSPRQGSLSYEQYF. The nucleotides are TGTGCCAGCAGCCCACGACAGGGCTCCCTTTCCTACGAGCAGTACTTC.